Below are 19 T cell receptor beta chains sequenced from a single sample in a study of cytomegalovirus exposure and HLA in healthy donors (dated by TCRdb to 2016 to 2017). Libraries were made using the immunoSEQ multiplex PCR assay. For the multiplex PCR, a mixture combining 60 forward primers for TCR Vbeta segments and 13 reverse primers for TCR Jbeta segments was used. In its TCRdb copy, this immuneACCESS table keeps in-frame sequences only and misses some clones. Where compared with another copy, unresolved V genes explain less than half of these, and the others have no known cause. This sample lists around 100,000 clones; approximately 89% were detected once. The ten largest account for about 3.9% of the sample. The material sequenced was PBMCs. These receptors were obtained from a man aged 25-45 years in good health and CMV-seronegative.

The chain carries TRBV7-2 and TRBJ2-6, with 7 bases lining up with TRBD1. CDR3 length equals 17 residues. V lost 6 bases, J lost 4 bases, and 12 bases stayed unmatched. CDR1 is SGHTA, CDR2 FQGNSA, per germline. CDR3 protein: CASRDAGGSSGANVLTF. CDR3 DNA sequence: TGTGCCAGCAGGGACGCAGGGGGATCCTCAGGGGCCAACGTCCTGACTTTC.

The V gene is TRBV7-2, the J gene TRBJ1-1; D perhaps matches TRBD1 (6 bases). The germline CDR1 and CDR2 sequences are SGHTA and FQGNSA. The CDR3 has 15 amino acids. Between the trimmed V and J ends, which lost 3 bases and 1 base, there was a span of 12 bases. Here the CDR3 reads CASSFKGVTNTEAFF. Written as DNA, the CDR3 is TGTGCCAGCAGCTTCAAGGGGGTCACGAACACTGAAGCTTTCTTT.

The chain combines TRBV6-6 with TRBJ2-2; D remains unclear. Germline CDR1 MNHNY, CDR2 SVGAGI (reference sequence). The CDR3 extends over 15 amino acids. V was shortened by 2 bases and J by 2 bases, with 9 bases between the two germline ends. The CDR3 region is CASSYVAANTGELFF. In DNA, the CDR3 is TGTGCCAGCAGTTACGTGGCGGCCAACACCGGGGAGCTGTTTTTT.

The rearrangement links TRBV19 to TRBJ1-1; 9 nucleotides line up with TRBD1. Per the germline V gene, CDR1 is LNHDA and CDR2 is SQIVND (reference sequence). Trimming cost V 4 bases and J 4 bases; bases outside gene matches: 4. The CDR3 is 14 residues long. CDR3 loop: CASSTGQGRTEAFF. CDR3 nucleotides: TGTGCCAGTAGTACAGGACAGGGGCGCACTGAAGCTTTCTTT.

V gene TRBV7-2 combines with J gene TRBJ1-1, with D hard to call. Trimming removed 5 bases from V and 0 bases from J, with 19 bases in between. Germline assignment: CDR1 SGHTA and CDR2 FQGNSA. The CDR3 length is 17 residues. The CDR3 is CASSTPRRGNMNTEAFF. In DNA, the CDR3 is TGTGCCAGCAGCACACCGAGGAGAGGAAATATGAACACTGAAGCTTTCTTT.

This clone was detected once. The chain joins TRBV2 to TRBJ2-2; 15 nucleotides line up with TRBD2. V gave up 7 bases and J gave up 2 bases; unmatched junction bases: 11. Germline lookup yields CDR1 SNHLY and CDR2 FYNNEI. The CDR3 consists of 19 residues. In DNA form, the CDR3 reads TGTGCCAGCACCCTTCGGACTAGCGGGGGGGCGGTTAACACCGGGGAGCTGTTTTTT. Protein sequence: CASTLRTSGGAVNTGELFF.

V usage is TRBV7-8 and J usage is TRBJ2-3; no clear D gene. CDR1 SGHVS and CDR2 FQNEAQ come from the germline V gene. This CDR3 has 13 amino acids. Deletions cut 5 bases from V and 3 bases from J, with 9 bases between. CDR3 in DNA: TGTGCCAGCAGCGTGAGTTGGACAGATACGCAGTATTTT. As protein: CASSVSWTDTQYF.

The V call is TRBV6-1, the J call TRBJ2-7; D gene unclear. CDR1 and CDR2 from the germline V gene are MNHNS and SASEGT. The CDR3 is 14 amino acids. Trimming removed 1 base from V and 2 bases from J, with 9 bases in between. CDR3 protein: CASSEVHSTYEQYF. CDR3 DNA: TGTGCCAGCAGTGAAGTTCACAGCACCTACGAGCAGTACTTC.

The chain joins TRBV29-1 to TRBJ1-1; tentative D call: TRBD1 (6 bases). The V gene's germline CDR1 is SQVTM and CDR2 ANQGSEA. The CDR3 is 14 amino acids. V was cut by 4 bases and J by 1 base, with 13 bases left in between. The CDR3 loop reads CSVARGHQNTEAFF. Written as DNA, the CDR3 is TGCAGCGTTGCACGGGGACACCAGAACACTGAAGCTTTCTTT.

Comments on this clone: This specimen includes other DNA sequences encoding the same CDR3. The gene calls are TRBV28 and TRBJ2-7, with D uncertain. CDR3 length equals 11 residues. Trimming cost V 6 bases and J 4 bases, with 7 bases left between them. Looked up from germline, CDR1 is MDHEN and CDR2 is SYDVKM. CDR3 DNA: TGTGCCAGCAGCCCCAGGTACGAGCAGTACTTC. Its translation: CASSPRYEQYF.

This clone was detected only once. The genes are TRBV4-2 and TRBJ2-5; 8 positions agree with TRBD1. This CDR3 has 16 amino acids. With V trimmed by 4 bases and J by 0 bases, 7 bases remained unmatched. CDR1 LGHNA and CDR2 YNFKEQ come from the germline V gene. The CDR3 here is CASSRGNRGNQETQYF. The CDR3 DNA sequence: TGTGCCAGCAGCCGGGGAAACAGGGGGAACCAAGAGACCCAGTACTTC.

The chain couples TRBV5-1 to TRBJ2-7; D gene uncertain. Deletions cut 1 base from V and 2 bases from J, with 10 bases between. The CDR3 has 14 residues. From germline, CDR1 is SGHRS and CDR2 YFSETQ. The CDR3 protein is CASSLTPQAYEQYF. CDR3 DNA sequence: TGCGCCAGCAGCTTGACCCCTCAGGCCTACGAGCAGTACTTC.

The CDR3 reads CASSGLTSGRSSYNEQFF. The CDR3 coding sequence is TGTGCCAGCAGTGGGTTGACTAGCGGGAGGAGCTCCTACAATGAGCAGTTCTTC. V usage is TRBV25-1 and J usage is TRBJ2-1, with 13 nucleotides matching TRBD2. CDR1 is MGHDK and CDR2 is SYGVNS in the germline V gene. This CDR3 has 18 residues. J gave up 0 bases and V 4 bases, and 6 bases lay outside the gene matches.

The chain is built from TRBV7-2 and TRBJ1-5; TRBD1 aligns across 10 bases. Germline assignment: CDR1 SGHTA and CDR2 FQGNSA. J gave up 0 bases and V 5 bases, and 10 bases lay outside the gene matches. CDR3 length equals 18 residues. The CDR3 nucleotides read TGTGCCAGCAGCACCCGACAGGGGGCGCCTAATAGCAATCAGCCCCAGCATTTT. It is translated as CASSTRQGAPNSNQPQHF. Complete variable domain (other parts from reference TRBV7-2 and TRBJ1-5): GAGVSQSPSNKVTEKGKDVELRCDPISGHTALYWYRQSLGQGLEFLIYFQGNSAPDKSGLPSDRFSAERTGGSVSTLTIQRTQQEDSAVYLCASSTRQGAPNSNQPQHFGDGTRLSIL.

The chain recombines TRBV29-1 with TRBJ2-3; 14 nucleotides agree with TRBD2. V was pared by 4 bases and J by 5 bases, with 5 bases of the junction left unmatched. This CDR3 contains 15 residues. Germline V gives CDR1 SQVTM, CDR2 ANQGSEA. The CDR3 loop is CSVVRLAGGQDTQYF. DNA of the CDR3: TGCAGCGTTGTTCGACTAGCGGGGGGGCAAGATACGCAGTATTTT.

In DNA form, the CDR3 reads TGTGCCAGCAGCACCCAGGGTGGGCAGCCCCAGCATTTT. Translating gives CASSTQGGQPQHF. The gene calls are TRBV7-3 and TRBJ1-5; tentatively, D is TRBD1 (5 bases). Trimming removed 5 bases from V and 7 bases from J, with 12 bases in between. The CDR3 runs 13 residues. Per germline, CDR1 SGHTA and CDR2 FQGTGA.

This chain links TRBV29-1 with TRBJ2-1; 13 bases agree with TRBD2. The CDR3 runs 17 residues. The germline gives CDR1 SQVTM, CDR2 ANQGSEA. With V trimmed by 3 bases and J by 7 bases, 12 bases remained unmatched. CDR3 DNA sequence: TGCAGCGTTGATCGGTTCGGGGGGACTAGCGGGGCGAATGAGCAGTTCTTC. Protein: CSVDRFGGTSGANEQFF.

This CDR3 is CASSSVTGELFF. CDR3 in DNA: TGTGCCAGCAGTTCGGTGACCGGGGAGCTGTTTTTT. The genes are TRBV27 and TRBJ2-2; D unclear. The CDR3 contains 12 residues. V gave up 4 bases and J gave up 5 bases, with 5 bases separating them. Looked up from germline, CDR1 is MNHEY and CDR2 is SMNVEV (reference sequence).

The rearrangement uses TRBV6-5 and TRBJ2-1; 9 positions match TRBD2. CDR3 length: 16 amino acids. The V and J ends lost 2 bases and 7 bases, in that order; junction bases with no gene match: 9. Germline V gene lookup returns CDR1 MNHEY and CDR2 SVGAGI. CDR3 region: CASSYKLAGLGNEQFF. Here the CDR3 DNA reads TGTGCCAGCAGTTACAAGCTAGCGGGGCTAGGGAATGAGCAGTTCTTC.